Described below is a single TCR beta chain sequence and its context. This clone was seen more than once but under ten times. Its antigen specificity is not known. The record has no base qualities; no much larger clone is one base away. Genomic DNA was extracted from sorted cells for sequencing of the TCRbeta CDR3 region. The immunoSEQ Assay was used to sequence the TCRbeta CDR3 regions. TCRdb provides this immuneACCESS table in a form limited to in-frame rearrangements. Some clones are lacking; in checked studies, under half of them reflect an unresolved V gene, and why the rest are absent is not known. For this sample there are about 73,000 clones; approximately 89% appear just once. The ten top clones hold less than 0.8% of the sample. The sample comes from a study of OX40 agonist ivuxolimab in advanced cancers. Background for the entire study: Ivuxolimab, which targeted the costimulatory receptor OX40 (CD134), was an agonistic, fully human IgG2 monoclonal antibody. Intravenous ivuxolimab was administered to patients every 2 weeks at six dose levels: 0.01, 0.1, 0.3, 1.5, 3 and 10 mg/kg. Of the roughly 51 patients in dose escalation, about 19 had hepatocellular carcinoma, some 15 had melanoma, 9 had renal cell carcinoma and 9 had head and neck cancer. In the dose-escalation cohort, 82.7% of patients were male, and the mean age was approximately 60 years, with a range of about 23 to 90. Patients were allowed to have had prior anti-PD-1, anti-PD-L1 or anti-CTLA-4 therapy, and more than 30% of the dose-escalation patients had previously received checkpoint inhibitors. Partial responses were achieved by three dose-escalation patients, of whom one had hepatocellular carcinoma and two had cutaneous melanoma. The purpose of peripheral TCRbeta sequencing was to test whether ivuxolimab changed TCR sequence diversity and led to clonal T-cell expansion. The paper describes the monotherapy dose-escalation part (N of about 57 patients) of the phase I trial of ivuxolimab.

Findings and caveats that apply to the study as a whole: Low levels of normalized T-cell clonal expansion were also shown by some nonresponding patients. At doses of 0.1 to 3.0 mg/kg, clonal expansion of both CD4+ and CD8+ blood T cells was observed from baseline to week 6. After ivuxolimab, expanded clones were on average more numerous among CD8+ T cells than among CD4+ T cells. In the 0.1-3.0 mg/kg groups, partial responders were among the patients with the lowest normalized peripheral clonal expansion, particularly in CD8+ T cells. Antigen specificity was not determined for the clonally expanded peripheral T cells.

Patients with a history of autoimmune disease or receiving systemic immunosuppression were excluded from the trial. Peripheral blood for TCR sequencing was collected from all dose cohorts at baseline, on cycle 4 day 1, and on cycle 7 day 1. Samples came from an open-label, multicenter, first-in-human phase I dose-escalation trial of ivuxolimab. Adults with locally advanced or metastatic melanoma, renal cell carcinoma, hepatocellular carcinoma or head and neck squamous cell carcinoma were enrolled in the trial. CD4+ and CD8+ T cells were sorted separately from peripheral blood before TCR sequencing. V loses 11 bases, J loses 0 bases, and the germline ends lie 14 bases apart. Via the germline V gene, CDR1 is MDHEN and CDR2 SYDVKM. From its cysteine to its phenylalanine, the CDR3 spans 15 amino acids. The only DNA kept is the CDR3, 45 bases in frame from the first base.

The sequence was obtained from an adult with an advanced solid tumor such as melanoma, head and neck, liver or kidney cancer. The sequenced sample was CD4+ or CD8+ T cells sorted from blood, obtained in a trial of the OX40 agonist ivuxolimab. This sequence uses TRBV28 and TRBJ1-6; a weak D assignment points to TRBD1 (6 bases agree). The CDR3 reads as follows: CASGQSSSYNSPLHF. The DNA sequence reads TGTGCCTCCGGACAGTCAAGCTCCTATAATTCACCCCTCCACTTT.